The present T cell receptor (beta chain) was sequenced within a study of T cell responses to AZD1222 COVID-19 vaccine. The table came from immunoSEQ multiplex PCR; TCRdb's copy has only in-frame clones and leaves some out. The sample consists of 130,000 to 150,000 clones, 85% to 90% of them appearing once. The starting material was peripheral blood, obtained on day 0 of AZD1222 vaccination. This TCR was recovered from an adult in good health.

CDR3 sequence: CASSFLDRAAFF. CDR3 sequence (DNA): TGTGCCAGCAGTTTCTTGGACAGGGCAGCTTTCTTT. The rearrangement uses TRBV6-2 or TRBV6-3 and TRBJ1-1; 8 nucleotides align to TRBD1. The CDR3 consists of 12 residues. Germline CDR1 MNHEY, CDR2 SVGEGT. Trimming took 4 bases from V and 10 from J; bases not matched to a gene: 5.